The source of this T cell receptor beta chain is a study of shared clonotypes between healthy human individuals. Whole-study context: Sampling drew on donors who were two women and a few men aged 18 to 49.

The CDR3 covers 15 residues. V was trimmed by 4 bases and J by 0 bases, leaving 11 bases between them. Per germline, CDR1 SGHDT and CDR2 YYEEEE. The repertoire was sequenced with immunoSEQ multiplex PCR; TCRdb's copy has only in-frame clones and lacks some. The sample includes millions of clones, 90% to 95% of them seen just once. This receptor was identified in a man between 18 and 29 years old in good health. V and J are TRBV5-6 and TRBJ2-1, with a tentative D call TRBD1 (6 bases). Sample: naive CD4+ T cells sorted from blood. Subset given: CD45RA+ positively selected. CDR3 nucleotides: TGTGCCAGCAGCAAGCAGGGGAGCTCCTACAATGAGCAGTTCTTC. It encodes CASSKQGSSYNEQFF.